Here is one T cell receptor (beta chain) with its context. Antigen specificity is unknown. The record originates from a study of CD8 T cells in Susac syndrome. Findings and caveats of the study: A relatively small number of individuals underwent TCR sequencing and HLA analysis.

TCR beta was sequenced from blood CD8+ and CD4+ T cells. Treatment-naive patients with stable or active relapsing-remitting disease were the multiple sclerosis controls. The RNA input was about 0.5 to 1 ug, and it was reverse transcribed with random hexamers. Using its own MiXCR run on the immunoSEQ multiplex PCR reads, TCRdb lists one record per CDR3 protein. The sample records about 200,000 distinct CDR3 sequences, about 95% being singletons. This clonotype was sampled from a human donor with multiple sclerosis. The sequencing sample was made of CD4+ T cells from PBMCs.

CDR3 protein: CASSQQPGVNTEAFF. The DNA for the CDR3 is TGTGCCAGCAGCCAACAACCCGGTGTGAACACTGAAGCTTTCTTT. This chain uses TRBV3-1 with TRBJ1-1; D is unresolved. CDR3 length equals 15 residues. The germline V and J ends were trimmed by 2 bases and 0 bases, with 10 bases remaining between them. Looked up from germline, CDR1 is LGHDT and CDR2 is YNNKEL (reference sequence). The variable domain in full, completed from reference TRBV3-1 and TRBJ1-1, reads DTAVSQTPKYLVTQMGNDKSIKCEQNLGHDTMYWYKQDSKKFLKIMFSYNNKELIINETVPNRFSPKSPDKAHLNLHINSLELGDSAVYFCASSQQPGVNTEAFFGQGTRLTVV.